This T cell receptor (beta chain) emerged from a study of beta chain features in type 1 diabetes. Donors underwent one heparinised blood draw, 95 to 150 mL on average. The investigators reverse transcribed all of the isolated RNA, so they sequenced expressed TCRB transcripts. Some clones are missing from TCRdb's copy, which holds only in-frame ones; the method was immunoSEQ multiplex PCR. The sample lists roughly 160,000 clones; roughly 7.1% were seen once. Whole-study results and caveats: These data did not resolve whether HLA type affects TCRB rearrangement. All four CD4+ subsets of Type 1 diabetes patients contained TCRB CDR3s that were moderately but significantly shorter. A cDNA-based sequencing approach could over-represent cells with high TCR expression.

Regarding this clone: Its antigen is as yet unknown.

The sequence was collected from a middle-aged woman with type 1 diabetes. The sequencing sample was made of central memory CD4+ T cells from blood.

The CDR3: CASSFGGNEQYF. The CDR3 nucleotides read TGTGCCAGCAGCTTTGGAGGCAACGAGCAGTACTTC. The chain uses TRBV5-6 and TRBJ2-7; D perhaps matches TRBD2 (5 bases). V lost 2 bases to trimming and J lost 5 bases, with 8 bases between them. Germline V CDR1 and CDR2: SGHDT, YYEEEE. The length of the CDR3 is 12 residues. Full variable domain (missing parts from reference TRBV5-6 and TRBJ2-7): DAGVTQSPTHLIKTRGQQVTLRCSPKSGHDTVSWYQQALGQGPQFIFQYYEEEERQRGNFPDRFSGHQFPNYSSELNVNALLLGDSALYLCASSFGGNEQYFGPGTRLTVT.